This T cell receptor (beta chain) comes out of a study of cytotoxic CD8 clonotypes in ibrutinib-treated CLL. Study summary: After median approximately 70 months, about 14 stayed in remission, approximately 12 progressed; responses some 25 partial, 2 complete.

This clone was counted a single time. Its antigen is not known. The planned depth of sequencing spanned 1 in 200,000 to 1 in 1 million T cells. Assay: immunoSEQ multiplex PCR; the TCRdb copy retains only in-frame clones and omits some. Of about 140,000 clones in the sample, about 84% are singletons; the top ten hold about 7.4%. Germline V gene lookup returns CDR1 MGHDK and CDR2 SYGVNS. CDR3 size: 18 residues. Germline trimming cut 4 bases from V and 3 bases from J; bases unmatched to any gene: 10. Study-level findings and limits: The study found baseline clonality above age-matched healthy donors, tracking circulating CD8+ T-cell counts. Public clonotypes, rarely seen, contracted or held steady on treatment.

This chain uses TRBV25-1 with TRBJ2-7; TRBD2 aligns across 15 bases. This specimen consisted of PBMCs, obtained after 36 months of ibrutinib treatment. This receptor was obtained from a human donor with chronic lymphocytic leukemia. The CDR3 DNA reads TGTGCCAGCAGTGCCGCAAAGCCGGGACTAGCGGGAGGCTACGAGCAGTACTTC. This codes for CASSAAKPGLAGGYEQYF.